This T cell receptor beta chain originates from a study of CD8 T cells in Susac syndrome (dated by TCRdb to about 2019). Regarding the study in general: Whether CD8+ T cell activation and differentiation in Susac syndrome was antigen driven was tested using repertoire sequencing. The study compared CD8+ T cell repertoire clonality among 12 healthy donors, around 14 Susac syndrome patients and roughly 16 multiple sclerosis patients.

RNA was extracted with the RNeasy kit and roughly 0.5 to 1 ug was reverse transcribed using random hexamers. The immunoSEQ multiplex PCR assay, covering 54 Vbeta and 13 Jbeta segments, was used to amplify TCR beta CDR3 regions. Bias from PCR amplification was corrected by using a synthetic template baseline for primer optimization and for computational correction. Per the original workflow: Reads were annotated to V, D and J genes according to IMGT and were analyzed with immunoSEQ Analyzer, with only productive sequences retained. Clonality was computed as one minus Shannon entropy normalized by log2 of the number of productive unique sequences. For each patient and control, public and private clones were evaluated within the 100 most prevalent clones. A clone was defined as Susac-specific if it was absent from the healthy and MS cohorts, from 1052 published viral clones and from other ImmuneACCESS disease sequences. TCRdb ran its own pipeline on the public reads, namely fastp trimming at Q25 and MiXCR clone calling, and kept in-frame beta chains. A single entry per CDR3 protein holds the most common genes and DNA from its merged rows. V and J calls and clone size were set by TCRdb, not the authors. This sample comprises roughly 400,000 distinct CDR3 sequences, around 83% of them detected only once. The top ten clonotypes cover roughly 0.1% of the sample.

Study-level results and caveats: The number of individuals in the TCR sequencing and HLA analysis was recognized as being relatively small.

Peripheral blood CD8+ and CD4+ T cells from healthy donors, Susac syndrome patients and multiple sclerosis patients were profiled by high-throughput TCR beta sequencing. Multiple sclerosis controls were treatment-naive patients with stable or active relapsing-remitting disease fulfilling revised McDonald criteria. Bulk CD8+ and CD4+ T cells were purified by magnetic negative isolation, while CD8+ TEMRA cells were enriched using FACS. Blood was drawn into EDTA tubes, processed within 24 hours, and PBMCs were isolated by density gradient centrifugation. PBMCs intended for TCR sequencing were cryopreserved in liquid nitrogen and were subsequently thawed in a 37 degrees C water bath. A purity of at least 90% was achieved for sorted or isolated CD4+, CD8+ and CD8+ TEMRA cells. To note about this clonotype: Its antigen target is currently unknown. The record has no base qualities; no much larger clone is one base away.

The sequenced sample was CD8+ T cells from PBMCs. This receptor was obtained from a human donor with multiple sclerosis.

The DNA sequence reads TGTGCCAGCATCCTCAGGGGAGAGGTTGGCTACACCTTC. Translation gives CASILRGEVGYTF. This chain is built from TRBV2 and TRBJ1-2; TRBD1 is a possible D gene, resting on 6 matching bases. The junction carries 16 bases between V and J, which are trimmed by 7 bases and 7 bases respectively. The CDR3 holds 13 amino acids from the cysteine to the phenylalanine. The DNA shown is the 39-base CDR3, in frame from base 1. The germline V gene yields SNHLY for CDR1 and FYNNEI for CDR2.